The sequence of this TCR beta chain was determined in a study of T cells after yellow fever vaccination (dated by TCRdb to the late 2010s). A note on the overall study: Libraries from fractions with low cell numbers were prepared with the SMART-Seq v4 Ultra Low Input RNA kit. Bulk PBMC replicates and cell subsets were isolated from blood drawn at multiple timepoints before and after both primary and secondary immunization. Two healthy male donors, one aged 18 to 29 and one aged 30 to 40 years, were included in the cohort. Bulk TCR alpha and beta repertoires were sequenced longitudinally to track T-cell clones before and after primary and booster YFV17D yellow fever vaccination.

Reads for this sample came from an Illumina NovaSeq 6000. Synthesis of TCR cDNA relied on 5'RACE template switching, a step that introduced a universal primer site along with unique molecular identifiers. cDNA synthesis was primed from both the TCR alpha and TCR beta constant segments. Two PCR steps were used to amplify libraries, with sample barcodes and sequencing adapters being added in the second step. Sequencing of the libraries was done on either Illumina HiSeq 2500 (2x100 bp) or NovaSeq (2x150 bp). Turning to the authors' computational methods: MIGEC was used to demultiplex reads and collapse the reads into UMI consensus sequences, and MiXCR was used for V(D)J alignment. Vaccine-responding clonotypes were identified with edgeR using replicate PBMC samples, with FDR below 0.01 and a log2 fold change above 5 up to day 15 being required. CD4 or CD8 identity was assigned to each bulk clonotype according to whether the clonotype was present at higher abundance in the sequenced CD4 repertoire or the sequenced CD8 repertoire. Clones were called with MiXCR by TCRdb after fastp trimmed the public reads at Q25, and only in-frame beta chains were retained. Under each unique CDR3 protein, matching rows form one entry showing the most common genes and DNA. The V and J calls and clone size come from TCRdb's table, not from the authors' own analysis. The sample profile shows about 320,000 distinct CDR3 sequences; approximately 4.3% of them were found once. The top ten hold approximately 19% of the sample.

Results the study describes overall, beyond this receptor: Computational filtering was needed because FACS-sorted repertoires could contain abundant contaminating clonotypes from the bulk population. Most clones expanded after primary vaccination (around 97% of CD4 and roughly 90% of CD8) were re-detected after the booster, suggesting that broad memory maintenance occurred. Compared with the primary T-cell response, the secondary T-cell response was weaker but faster, peaking on day 5 rather than day 15. Because only two donors were included in the study, the extent to which the findings can be generalized is limited. A small fraction of clonotypes showed up in both the CD4 and CD8 compartments, probably as a result of convergent recombination.

The CDR3 numbers 15 residues from cysteine through phenylalanine. Left in the record is the CDR3 DNA by itself, 45 bases read in frame from the first base. The trim is 1 base for V and 2 bases for J, with a gap of 12 bases between the germline ends. Looking up the germline V gene (reference sequence) yields CDR1 SGHNT and CDR2 YYREEE. Points on this clonotype: Its antigen remains unidentified. No clone much larger than this one lies a single base away; base qualities are absent.

The treatment or condition label on this specimen signifies: live attenuated yellow fever vaccine strain. At every blood-draw timepoint, two biological replicates of bulk PBMCs were collected. A standard Ficoll-Paque protocol was used to isolate PBMCs from peripheral blood. TriZol was used to extract RNA from bulk PBMCs, CD4 and CD8 fractions, and dextramer-positive and dextramer-negative fractions. The chain is made from TRBV5-4 and TRBJ1-2; no D gene call is confident. Source: PBMCs, taken 15 days after the yellow fever booster vaccination. The receptor was isolated from a man aged 18 to 29 who received the YFV17D yellow fever vaccine. The bases read TGTGCCAGCAGCTTGATTCGGTTGGGGAACTATGGCTACACCTTC. Translated, it reads CASSLIRLGNYGYTF. Joined to the reference TRBV5-4 and TRBJ1-2 proteins, this CDR3 gives the full variable domain: ETGVTQSPTHLIKTRGQQVTLRCSSQSGHNTVSWYQQALGQGPQFIFQYYREEENGRGNFPPRFSGLQFPNYSSELNVNALELDDSALYLCASSLIRLGNYGYTFGSGTRLTVV.